This entry concerns a single T cell receptor (beta chain). Repertoires were generated with immunoSEQ multiplex PCR, while TCRdb's copy carries only in-frame clones and drops some. Counted here are about 530,000 clones, approximately 95% occurring once; the ten biggest clones make up 0.06%. The ends lost 3 bases at V and 4 bases at J; junction bases unmatched: 1. The CDR3 runs 13 residues. Germline V gene lookup returns CDR1 SNHLY and CDR2 FYNNEI. This entry belongs to a study of shared clonotypes between healthy human individuals. The sequencing input was naive CD4+ T cells sorted from blood. Subset: CD45RA+ positively selected. This rearrangement joins TRBV2 to TRBJ1-1; 8 bases fit TRBD1. The sequence came from a woman aged 25-40 years in good health. The CDR3 spells CASSEDRATEAFF. The CDR3 DNA reads as TGTGCCAGCAGTGAGGACAGGGCCACTGAAGCTTTCTTT. Combining the CDR3 with reference TRBV2 and TRBJ1-1 gives the whole variable domain EPEVTQTPSHQVTQMGQEVILRCVPISNHLYFYWYRQILGQKVEFLVSFYNNEISEKSEIFDDQFSVERPDGSNFTLKIRSTKLEDSAMYFCASSEDRATEAFFGQGTRLTVV.